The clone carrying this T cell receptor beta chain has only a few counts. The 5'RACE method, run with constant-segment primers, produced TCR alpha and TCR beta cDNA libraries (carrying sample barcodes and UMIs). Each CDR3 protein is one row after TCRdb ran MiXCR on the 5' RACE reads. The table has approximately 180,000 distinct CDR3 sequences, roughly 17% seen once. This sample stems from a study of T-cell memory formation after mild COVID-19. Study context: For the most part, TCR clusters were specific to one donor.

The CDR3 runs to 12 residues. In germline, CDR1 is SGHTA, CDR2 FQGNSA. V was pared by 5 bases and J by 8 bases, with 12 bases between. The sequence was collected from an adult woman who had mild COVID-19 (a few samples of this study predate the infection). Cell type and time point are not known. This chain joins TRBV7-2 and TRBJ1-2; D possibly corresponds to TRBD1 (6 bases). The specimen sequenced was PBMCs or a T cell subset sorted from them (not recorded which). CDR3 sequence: CASSLTGQGYTF. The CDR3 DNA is TGTGCCAGCAGCCTAACAGGGCAAGGCTACACCTTC.